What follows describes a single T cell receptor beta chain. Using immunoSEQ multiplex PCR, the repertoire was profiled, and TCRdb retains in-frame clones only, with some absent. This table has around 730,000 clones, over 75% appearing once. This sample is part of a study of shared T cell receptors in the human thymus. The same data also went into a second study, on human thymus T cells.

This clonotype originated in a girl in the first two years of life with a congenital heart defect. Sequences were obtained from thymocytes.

The CDR3 DNA follows: TGCGCCAGCAGTGCGGTGTTGTCGGAGACCCAGTACTTC. Residues: CASSAVLSETQYF. The rearrangement joins TRBV10-1 to TRBJ2-5; D is undetermined. This CDR3 contains 13 residues. In germline, CDR1 is WNHNN, CDR2 SYGVQD (reference sequence). The germline V and J ends were trimmed by 4 bases and 5 bases, with 11 bases remaining between them.